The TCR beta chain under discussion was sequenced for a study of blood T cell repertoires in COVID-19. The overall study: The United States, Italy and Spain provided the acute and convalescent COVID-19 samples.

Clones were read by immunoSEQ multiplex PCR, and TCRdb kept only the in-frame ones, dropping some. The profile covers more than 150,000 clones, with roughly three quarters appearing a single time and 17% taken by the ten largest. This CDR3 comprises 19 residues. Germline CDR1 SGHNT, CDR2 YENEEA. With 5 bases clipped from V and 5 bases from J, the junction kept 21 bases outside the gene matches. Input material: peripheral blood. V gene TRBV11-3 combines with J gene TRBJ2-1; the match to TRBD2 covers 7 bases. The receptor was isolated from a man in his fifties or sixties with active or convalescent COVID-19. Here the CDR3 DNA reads TGTGCCAGCAGCCTTGGGAGGGTTTATAGTTCAGGGTGGGACAATGAGCAGTTCTTC. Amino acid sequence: CASSLGRVYSSGWDNEQFF.